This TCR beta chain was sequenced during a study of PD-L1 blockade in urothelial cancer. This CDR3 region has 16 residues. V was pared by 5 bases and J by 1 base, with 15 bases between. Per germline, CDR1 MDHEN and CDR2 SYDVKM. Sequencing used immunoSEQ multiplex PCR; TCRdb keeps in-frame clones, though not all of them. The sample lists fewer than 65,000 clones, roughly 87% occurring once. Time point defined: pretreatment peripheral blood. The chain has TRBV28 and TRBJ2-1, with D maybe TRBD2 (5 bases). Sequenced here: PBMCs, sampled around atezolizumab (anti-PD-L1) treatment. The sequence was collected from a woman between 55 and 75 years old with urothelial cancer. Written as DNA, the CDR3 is TGTGCCAGCAGTACAATCTCGGGGAATTCCTACAATGAGCAGTTCTTC. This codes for CASSTISGNSYNEQFF. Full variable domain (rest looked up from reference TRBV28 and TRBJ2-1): DVKVTQSSRYLVKRTGEKVFLECVQDMDHENMFWYRQDPGLGLRLIYFSYDVKMKEKGDIPEGYSVSREKKERFSLILESASTNQTSMYLCASSTISGNSYNEQFFGPGTRLTVL.